At least ten counts were recorded for the clone carrying this T cell receptor (beta chain). What it recognizes is unknown. Time point of the sample: technical triplicate 2. Germline V gives CDR1 SGHTA, CDR2 FQGNSA. The CDR3 has 14 residues. Trimming took off 5 bases at V and 7 bases at J, with 15 bases between the two ends. The record originates from a study of neurological immune-mediated disorders. The study's findings and limits: In HTLV-1-associated myelopathy, TCR clonal expansion was greatest, and in multiple sclerosis it was least, below healthy controls.

MiXCR, run by TCRdb on the 5' RACE reads, gives a single entry per CDR3 protein. The table has under 35,000 distinct CDR3 sequences, about 14% seen once. V and J are TRBV7-2 and TRBJ2-1; the D gene is possibly TRBD2 (5 bases). Sequences were obtained from CD4+ T cells from blood. The sequence derives from a female donor with HTLV-1-associated myelopathy (HAM/TSP). The CDR3 coding sequence is TGTGCCAGCAGCGCCCGGGCCCCGGGAAATGAGCAGTTCTTC. Translation gives CASSARAPGNEQFF.